This T cell receptor (beta chain) was identified in a study of T-cell reconstitution after alpha-beta-depleted transplantation in children. Study-wide results and limits: Expanded graft clones numbering several hundred reportedly gave rise to alpha-beta T cells about two months after transplant. Diversity of TCRbeta at day 60 was high in some patients, arising from surviving recipient T cells and thymic progenitors. Most T-cell counts and diversity one year after the transplant came from T cells that were newly produced.

This clonotype was seen once. Antigen unknown. Unique molecular identifiers tagged the TCRbeta library. A single record per CDR3 protein comes from TCRdb applying MiXCR to the PCR reads. Altogether hundreds of thousands of distinct CDR3 sequences are present, approximately 14% being singletons, with the ten largest covering 0.79%. The V and J ends lost 0 bases and 4 bases respectively, with 12 bases between them. This CDR3 spans 15 amino acids. The germline gives CDR1 SGHTA, CDR2 FQGNSA. This chain links TRBV7-2 with TRBJ1-1, with no clear D. This receptor was taken from a girl aged 2-10 years with congenital amegakaryocytic thrombocytopenia, due to receive a stem cell transplant. The sequenced sample was PBMCs, obtained before TCRalphabeta/CD19-depleted stem cell transplant. The DNA for the CDR3 is TGTGCCAGCAGCTTAGCGGGTATTTGGGGCACTGAAGCTTTCTTT. Encoded protein: CASSLAGIWGTEAFF. Full variable domain (remainder filled in from reference TRBV7-2 and TRBJ1-1): GAGVSQSPSNKVTEKGKDVELRCDPISGHTALYWYRQSLGQGLEFLIYFQGNSAPDKSGLPSDRFSAERTGGSVSTLTIQRTQQEDSAVYLCASSLAGIWGTEAFFGQGTRLTVV.